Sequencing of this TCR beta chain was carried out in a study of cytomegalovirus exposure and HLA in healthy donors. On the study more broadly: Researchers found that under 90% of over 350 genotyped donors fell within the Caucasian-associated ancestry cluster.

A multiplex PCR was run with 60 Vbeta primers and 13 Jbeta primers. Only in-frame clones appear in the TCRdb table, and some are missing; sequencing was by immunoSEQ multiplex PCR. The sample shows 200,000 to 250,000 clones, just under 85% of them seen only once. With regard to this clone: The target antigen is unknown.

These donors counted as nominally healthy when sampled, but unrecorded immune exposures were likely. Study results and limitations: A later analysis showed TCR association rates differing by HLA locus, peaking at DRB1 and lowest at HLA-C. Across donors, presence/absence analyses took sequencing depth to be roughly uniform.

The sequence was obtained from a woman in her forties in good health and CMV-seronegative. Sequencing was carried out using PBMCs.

The CDR3 DNA reads as TGTGCCAGCAGCCGCCGGGAGGGGAATTCACCCCTCCACTTT. Translating it yields CASSRREGNSPLHF. The chain carries TRBV13 and TRBJ1-6; D is perhaps TRBD1 (5 bases). V dropped 5 bases and J dropped 7 bases, with 12 bases sitting between them. The CDR3 is made up of 14 amino acids. Germline values: CDR1 PRHDT, CDR2 FYEKMQ (reference sequence).